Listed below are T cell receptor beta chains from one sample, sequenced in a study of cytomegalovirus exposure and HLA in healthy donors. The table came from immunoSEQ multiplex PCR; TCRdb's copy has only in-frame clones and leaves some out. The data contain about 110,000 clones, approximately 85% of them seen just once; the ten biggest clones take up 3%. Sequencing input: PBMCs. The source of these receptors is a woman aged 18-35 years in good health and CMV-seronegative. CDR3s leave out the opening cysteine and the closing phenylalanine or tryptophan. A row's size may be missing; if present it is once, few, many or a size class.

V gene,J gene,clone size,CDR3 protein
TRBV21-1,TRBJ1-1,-,ASSKRGKNTEAF
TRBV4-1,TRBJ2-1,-,ASSRGGLAGLGNEQF
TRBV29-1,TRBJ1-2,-,SALKGALDGYT
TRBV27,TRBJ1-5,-,ASSYRGGQPQH
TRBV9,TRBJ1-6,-,ASQGSDNSPLH
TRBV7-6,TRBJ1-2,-,ASSLGLGDDGYT
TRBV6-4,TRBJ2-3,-,ASSETSGGATDTQY
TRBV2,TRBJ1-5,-,ASSEAGGSAQH
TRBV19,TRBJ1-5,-,ASSPLTGKGNQPQH
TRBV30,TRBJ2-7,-,ARRGQGTYEQY
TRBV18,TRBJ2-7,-,ASSPPADTYEQY
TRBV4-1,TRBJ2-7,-,ASSQDHSREQY
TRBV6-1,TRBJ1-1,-,ASSTTGGAF
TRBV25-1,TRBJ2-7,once,ASSVQGSYEQY
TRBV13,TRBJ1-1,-,ASSLGGNTEAF
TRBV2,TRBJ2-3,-,ASSAWAGGTTSTDTQY
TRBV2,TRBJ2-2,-,ASSGQVEAGELF
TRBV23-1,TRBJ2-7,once,ASSQRGESTYEQY
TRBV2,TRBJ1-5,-,ASSFDRGIRQPQH
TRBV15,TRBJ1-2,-,ATSSVDLQGETNYGYT
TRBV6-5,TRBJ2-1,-,ASSYSRPPHEQF
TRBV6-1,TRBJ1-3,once,ASDGEPSGNTIY
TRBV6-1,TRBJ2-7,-,ASNLGTAYEQY